This TCR beta chain emerged from a study of blood T cell repertoires in COVID-19. Study-wide background: COVID-19 samples, acute and convalescent, were from the United States, Italy and Spain. In each case, the material was cDNA or gDNA derived from T cells, B-cell-depleted T cells, or PBMCs.

Per the original methods: Reference gene primer amplification yielded estimated nucleated cell counts. The assay was immunoSEQ multiplex PCR, and TCRdb's table has in-frame clones only and misses some. Clonal size and the V and J genes are those of that table, whereas D and trimming came from the DNA. The repertoire holds just under 60,000 clones, with around nine tenths as singletons. V lost 7 bases and J 6 bases, leaving 19 bases between the germline ends. Germline V lookup: CDR1 SQVTM, CDR2 ANQGSEA. This CDR3 spans 13 amino acids. This clone was seen more than once but under ten times. V is TRBV29-1 and J is TRBJ2-7; D might be TRBD2 (5 bases). This TCR was sampled from a man aged 60 to 69 with acute or convalescent COVID-19. The source material was peripheral blood. The CDR3 DNA reads as TGCAGCGCCGGGATCGGAGTTTTTGGCGAGCAGTACTTC. This encodes CSAGIGVFGEQYF.